A single sample is the source of the 3 T cell receptor beta chains below, sequenced in a study of OX40 agonist ivuxolimab in advanced cancers. Repertoires were generated with immunoSEQ multiplex PCR, while TCRdb's copy carries only in-frame clones and drops some. The table has 12,000 or so clones, about 81% seen once; the top ten hold roughly 13%. Material: CD4+ or CD8+ T cells sorted from blood, obtained in a trial of the OX40 agonist ivuxolimab. The receptors come from an adult with an advanced solid tumor such as melanoma, head and neck, liver or kidney cancer.

The rearrangement links TRBV7-9 to TRBJ2-7; tentatively, D is TRBD2 (6 bases). The CDR3 extends over 15 amino acids. The germline V gene has CDR1 SEHNR and CDR2 FQNEAQ (reference sequence). V lost 3 bases to trimming and J lost 0 bases, with 12 bases between them. Written as DNA, the CDR3 is TGTGCCAGCAGCTTGTCTGACGGGAGCTCCTACGAGCAGTACTTC. Residues: CASSLSDGSSYEQYF.

V usage is TRBV9 and J usage is TRBJ2-7, with D perhaps given as TRBD1 or TRBD2 (7 bases each). The CDR3 extends over 15 amino acids. Germline loops: CDR1 SGDLS, CDR2 YYNGEE. V was clipped by 3 bases and J by 5 bases, with 18 bases between them. The CDR3 is CASSGDRASGDEQYF. In DNA, the CDR3 is TGTGCCAGCAGCGGAGACAGGGCTAGCGGTGACGAGCAGTACTTC.

The rearrangement uses TRBV15 and TRBJ2-1; 12 nucleotides align to TRBD2. Trimming cost V 7 bases and J 6 bases; bases outside gene matches: 4. CDR1 is LNHNV and CDR2 is YYDKDF in the germline V gene (reference sequence). This CDR3 contains 14 residues. The CDR3 reads CATKTSGSPNEQFF. The CDR3 DNA reads as TGTGCCACCAAGACTAGCGGGAGTCCCAATGAGCAGTTCTTC.